A single sample gave rise to the 20 T cell receptor beta chains below, sequenced in a study of patients and donors after allogeneic stem cell transplantation. TCRdb recomputed calls from the RT-PCR reads with MiXCR, one row per CDR3 protein. Of over 200,000 distinct CDR3 sequences listed, around two fifths were seen once; the top ten hold about 9.9%. Sequencing was done on a sample of blood, either unsorted or a sorted T cell fraction (not recorded which). Receptors were obtained from a human donor who was either an allogeneic HSCT recipient or a stem cell or donor lymphocyte infusion donor (not recorded which). It is not recorded whose cells these are; they may come from a transplant donor.

This clonotype was seen repeatedly, ten times or more. The rearrangement links TRBV9 to TRBJ1-6; 8 bases are a match to TRBD1. From germline, CDR1 is SGDLS and CDR2 YYNGEE. Unmatched junction bases numbered 13, after V lost 4 bases and J lost 4 bases. The CDR3 has 18 amino acids. The CDR3 here is CASSRDRSTEGYNSPLHF. CDR3 bases: TGTGCCAGCAGCCGGGACAGGAGCACCGAAGGTTATAATTCACCCCTCCACTTT.

The chain has TRBV5-1 and TRBJ2-2; 8 positions agree with TRBD1. Germline V gene sequence: CDR1 SGHRS, CDR2 YFSETQ. The junction had 11 bases not matched to a gene; V was cut back by 4 bases and J by 3 bases. The length of the CDR3 is 17 residues. The CDR3 loop is CASSQTRTGQHTGELFF. The CDR3 DNA reads as TGCGCCAGCAGCCAAACCCGGACAGGGCAGCACACCGGGGAGCTGTTTTTT.

This clonotype was counted only a few times. This CDR3 is CSVDGQGYEKLFF. The CDR3 nucleotides are TGCAGCGTTGATGGTCAGGGGTATGAAAAACTGTTTTTT. The rearrangement joins TRBV29-1 to TRBJ1-4; a weak D match, TRBD1 (6 bases). Looked up from germline, CDR1 is SQVTM and CDR2 is ANQGSEA. There are 13 residues in the CDR3. V was trimmed by 3 bases and J by 6 bases, leaving 11 bases between them.

The rearrangement joins TRBV15 to TRBJ1-2; D is undetermined. Per the germline V gene, CDR1 is LNHNV and CDR2 is YYDKDF (reference sequence). CDR3 size: 13 residues. V was trimmed by 0 bases and J by 4 bases, leaving 6 bases between them. The CDR3 bases are TGTGCCACCAGCAGAGATGGCAGCTATGGCTACACCTTC. This gives the protein CATSRDGSYGYTF.

The chain joins TRBV7-8 to TRBJ1-1; D unresolved. Germline CDR1 and CDR2: SGHVS and FQNEAQ. The CDR3 is made up of 12 amino acids. Trimming shortened V by 4 bases and J by 4 bases, and 7 bases separated the two germline ends. The CDR3 region is CASSSRGTEAFF. The CDR3 nucleotides read TGTGCCAGCAGCTCCCGGGGCACTGAAGCTTTCTTT.

The rearrangement joins TRBV12-3 or TRBV12-4 to TRBJ2-1; a weak D match, TRBD1 (6 bases). The CDR3 has 12 amino acids. The V gene lost 6 bases and the J gene lost 11 bases, with 14 bases spanning the gap. DNA for the CDR3: TGTGCCAGCAGCCCGGACAGCCAGAAGCAGTTCTTC. Translation gives CASSPDSQKQFF.

The table lists this clonotype with a few counts. In DNA form, the CDR3 reads TGTGCCATCAGTGGTGGGGGGGAGAACACTGAAGCTTTCTTT. Amino acid sequence: CAISGGGENTEAFF. The chain has TRBV10-3 and TRBJ1-1, with D perhaps TRBD1 (5 bases). The ends were cut back, 4 bases at V and 1 base at J, with 10 bases in the middle. The germline CDR1 and CDR2 sequences are ENHRY and SYGVKD. The CDR3 contains 14 residues.

The J gene is TRBJ2-5, the V gene TRBV9; no clear D gene. Germline CDR1 and CDR2: SGDLS and YYNGEE. The CDR3 loop spans 13 amino acids. V gave up 0 bases and J gave up 4 bases, with 7 bases separating them. This CDR3 reads CASSVGHRETQYF. For the CDR3, the DNA is TGTGCCAGCAGCGTAGGTCACAGAGAGACCCAGTACTTC.

This chain connects TRBV28 to TRBJ2-1; D is ambiguous. Trimming left V 2 bases short and J 9 bases short, with 11 bases between. CDR3 length: 13 amino acids. From germline, CDR1 is MDHEN and CDR2 SYDVKM. The CDR3 loop reads CASSLARRTEQFF. CDR3 bases: TGTGCCAGCAGTTTAGCACGGCGAACTGAGCAGTTCTTC.

The CDR3: CASSYRLAGGSDTQYF. DNA for the CDR3: TGTGCCAGCAGTTACCGACTAGCGGGGGGTTCAGATACGCAGTATTTT. J is TRBJ2-3 and V is TRBV27; 13 bases match TRBD2. The V gene end was trimmed by 4 bases and the J gene end by 4 bases; junction bases not matched to a gene: 5. CDR3 size: 16 residues. Germline CDR1 is MNHEY and CDR2 is SMNVEV (reference sequence).

The chain joins TRBV29-1 to TRBJ1-1; D may be TRBD1 (5 bases). The CDR3 is 13 amino acids. Germline CDR1 reads SQVTM; CDR2 reads ANQGSEA. The V and J ends lost 2 bases and 2 bases respectively, with 9 bases between them. Written as DNA, the CDR3 is TGCAGCGTTGAATCAGGGATAAACACTGAAGCTTTCTTT. Its protein is CSVESGINTEAFF.

The genes are TRBV20-1 and TRBJ1-1; D uncertain. Germline CDR1 is DFQATT and CDR2 is SNEGSKA (reference sequence). V was pared by 5 bases and J by 1 base, with 8 bases between. The CDR3 is made up of 12 amino acids. CDR3 loop: CSASKRNTEAFF. The CDR3, as DNA: TGCAGTGCTTCGAAGAGGAACACTGAAGCTTTCTTT.

This clonotype showed up just a few times. The V call is TRBV5-1, the J call TRBJ1-1, with TRBD1 matching over 8 bases. CDR1 SGHRS and CDR2 YFSETQ come from the germline V gene. The V gene end was trimmed by 4 bases and the J gene end by 0 bases; junction bases not matched to a gene: 5. The CDR3 loop spans 15 amino acids. This CDR3 is CASSVNRGLNTEAFF. CDR3 nucleotide sequence: TGCGCCAGCAGCGTCAACAGGGGGTTGAACACTGAAGCTTTCTTT.

This clonotype has more than one count but fewer than ten. V gene TRBV4-3 combines with J gene TRBJ1-1; no firm D call. Germline values: CDR1 LGHNA, CDR2 YSLEER. This CDR3 has 16 amino acids. Trimming stripped 0 bases from V and 7 bases from J, with 18 bases between. The CDR3 loop is CASSQDSMRALNEAFF. DNA for the CDR3: TGCGCCAGCAGCCAAGATTCGATGAGGGCCCTAAATGAAGCTTTCTTT.

A few counts support this clonotype. This chain links TRBV28 with TRBJ1-1, with a possible D match to TRBD1 (6 bases). The CDR3 totals 15 residues. Germline V gene data show CDR1 as MDHEN and CDR2 as SYDVKM. The ends were cut back, 5 bases at V and 3 bases at J, with 16 bases in the middle. CDR3 coding DNA: TGTGCCAGCAGTCTTGGGACATTTGAAGACACTGAAGCTTTCTTT. Translating gives CASSLGTFEDTEAFF. The variable domain in full, with the rest retrieved from reference TRBV28 and TRBJ1-1, is DVKVTQSSRYLVKRTGEKVFLECVQDMDHENMFWYRQDPGLGLRLIYFSYDVKMKEKGDIPEGYSVSREKKERFSLILESASTNQTSMYLCASSLGTFEDTEAFFGQGTRLTVV.

The rearrangement uses TRBV4-3 and TRBJ2-4; 14 bases match TRBD2. The germline gives CDR1 LGHNA, CDR2 YSLEER. CDR3 length: 18 amino acids. Trimming cost V 0 bases and J 6 bases; bases outside gene matches: 7. This chain's CDR3 is CASSQDRLAGGPRNIQYF. For the CDR3, the DNA is TGCGCCAGCAGCCAAGACCGACTAGCGGGGGGGCCTAGAAACATTCAGTACTTC.

The chain uses TRBV28 and TRBJ1-1, with D perhaps matching TRBD1 (5 bases). CDR3 length equals 14 residues. Per the germline V gene, CDR1 is MDHEN and CDR2 is SYDVKM. Trimming shortened V by 3 bases and J by 3 bases, and 11 bases separated the two germline ends. The CDR3 spells CASSFARGDTEAFF. The CDR3 region has the DNA TGTGCCAGCAGTTTTGCCAGAGGGGACACTGAAGCTTTCTTT.

The J gene is TRBJ1-2, the V gene TRBV7-9; 7 nucleotides match TRBD1. J gave up 3 bases and V 7 bases, and 17 bases lay outside the gene matches. The CDR3 spans 17 residues. The germline V gene encodes CDR1 SEHNR and CDR2 FQNEAQ (reference sequence). CDR3 nucleotide sequence: TGTGCCAGCACCCCCCGAGCCGACAGGGTTCGGGACTATGGCTACACCTTC. Translation gives CASTPRADRVRDYGYTF.

V is TRBV5-1 and J is TRBJ2-7; D may be TRBD1 (6 bases). Trimming pared 5 bases from V and 4 bases from J, leaving 16 bases between. The CDR3 is 14 amino acids. Germline V CDR1 and CDR2: SGHRS, YFSETQ. Here the CDR3 reads CASSTSTGPYEQYF. CDR3 DNA sequence: TGCGCCAGCAGTACTTCAACAGGGCCGTACGAGCAGTACTTC.

The chain couples TRBV4-3 to TRBJ2-7; D unresolved. The V end was cut by 0 bases, the J end by 0 bases, with 12 bases between. Germline CDR1 is LGHNA and CDR2 is YSLEER. This CDR3 contains 16 residues. The CDR3 DNA follows: TGCGCCAGCAGCCAAGATAATCGGGCAGCCTCCTACGAGCAGTACTTC. This gives the protein CASSQDNRAASYEQYF.